Below, 14 T cell receptor beta chains from the same sample are listed, as sequenced in a study of blood T cell repertoires in COVID-19. Some clones are missing from TCRdb's copy, which holds only in-frame ones; the method was immunoSEQ multiplex PCR. The top ten hold approximately 4.4% of the sample, which has approximately 160,000 clones, 75% to 90% seen once. The sample was PBMCs or T cells enriched from blood (not recorded which). The receptor set was obtained from a woman between 50 and 59 years old who had recovered from COVID-19.

This clone came up once. At one of its ends the junction is not consistent with the germline gene, which may arise from a read error. The chain links TRBV28 to TRBJ1-1; tentatively, D is TRBD1 (5 bases). The germline CDR1 and CDR2 sequences are MDHEN and SYDVKM. The CDR3 sequence is 14 residues long. For the CDR3, the DNA is TGTGCCAGCACTTTAATAGGGGTGGGGACTGAAGCTTTCTTT. Translated: CASTLIGVGTEAFF.

The V and J genes are TRBV11-2 and TRBJ1-6; tentative D call: TRBD1 (6 bases). Germline lookup yields CDR1 SGHAT and CDR2 FQNNGV. V lost 5 bases and J 5 bases, leaving 10 bases between the germline ends. The CDR3 contains 14 residues. The CDR3 here is CASSVTGNNSPLHF. The CDR3 bases are TGTGCCAGCAGCGTCACAGGGAATAATTCACCCCTCCACTTT.

This clone was observed a few times. The V call is TRBV28, the J call TRBJ2-2, with 10 positions matching TRBD1. CDR1 is MDHEN and CDR2 is SYDVKM in the germline V gene. The CDR3 runs 15 residues. V dropped 7 bases and J dropped 6; count of bases not matched to a gene: 8. The CDR3 is CASTHGDRGAGELFF. CDR3 nucleotide sequence: TGTGCCAGCACCCACGGGGACAGGGGTGCCGGGGAGCTGTTTTTT.

The chain recombines TRBV11-2 with TRBJ2-1; maybe TRBD2 (5 bases). Germline CDR1 SGHAT, CDR2 FQNNGV. Trimming removed 1 base at V and 7 bases at J, with 5 bases between. This CDR3 spans 12 amino acids. The CDR3 here is CASSLAGNEQFF. Written as DNA, the CDR3 is TGTGCCAGCAGCTTAGCGGGGAATGAGCAGTTCTTC.

The J gene is TRBJ2-3, the V gene TRBV5-1; 10 bases match TRBD2. The germline V gene encodes CDR1 SGHRS and CDR2 YFSETQ. The CDR3 consists of 15 residues. Trimming cost V 4 bases and J 6 bases; bases outside gene matches: 8. CDR3 amino acids: CASSGLADAGDTQYF. The CDR3 bases are TGCGCCAGCAGCGGACTAGCGGACGCAGGGGATACGCAGTATTTT.

V gene TRBV28 combines with J gene TRBJ2-7; maybe TRBD1 (9 bases). The V end lost 3 bases, the J end lost 2 bases, and 23 bases lay between the germline ends. Germline CDR1 MDHEN, CDR2 SYDVKM. The CDR3 covers 18 residues. For the CDR3, the DNA is TGTGCCAGCAGTTTTTCCCCGGGGGGGACAGGGAAGCCCTACGAGCAGTACGTC. This translates into CASSFSPGGTGKPYEQYV.

This chain links TRBV12-3 or TRBV12-4 with TRBJ1-2; TRBD1 aligns across 8 bases. The CDR3 sequence is 13 residues long. V shed 3 bases, J shed 8 bases, and the junction held 5 bases outside the gene matches. CDR3 nucleotide sequence: TGTGCCAGCAGTTTGCTACAGGGGGGCGGCTACACCTTC. It specifies CASSLLQGGGYTF.

In its sample, this clone was seen a few times. This chain joins TRBV3-1 (or the pseudogene TRBV3-2) and TRBJ2-7, with D possibly being TRBD2 (5 bases). This CDR3 has 16 amino acids. Trimming shortened V by 0 bases and J by 3 bases, and 15 bases separated the two germline ends. Germline lookup yields CDR1 LGHDT and CDR2 YNNKEL (reference sequence). CDR3 sequence: CASSQDRTGSHYEQYV. The CDR3 DNA sequence: TGTGCCAGCAGCCAAGATCGGACTGGGAGTCACTACGAGCAGTACGTC.

The rearrangement joins TRBV4-2 to TRBJ2-5; 9 nucleotides agree with TRBD2. J lost 4 bases, V lost 0 bases, and 3 bases had no gene match. This CDR3 comprises 15 residues. Germline values: CDR1 LGHNA, CDR2 YNFKEQ. The CDR3, as DNA: TGTGCCAGCAGCCAAGATGCGGGGGGGCGAGAGACCCAGTACTTC. The encoded protein is CASSQDAGGRETQYF.

This clone was recorded only once. For the CDR3, the DNA is TGTGCCAGCAGCCAAGTTCAGGGGTGGGGGGAAAAACTGTTTTTT. Residues: CASSQVQGWGEKLFF. This chain links TRBV4-2 with TRBJ1-4; tentatively, D is TRBD1 (6 bases). Germline lookup yields CDR1 LGHNA and CDR2 YNFKEQ. Trimming took 1 base from V and 8 from J, leaving 14 bases between them. The CDR3 consists of 15 residues.

This chain uses TRBV19 with TRBJ1-5; D perhaps matches TRBD1 (5 bases). Per germline, CDR1 LNHDA and CDR2 SQIVND (reference sequence). This CDR3 region has 16 residues. V gave up 4 bases and J gave up 7 bases, with 20 bases separating them. DNA for the CDR3: TGTGCCAGTAGTACCGCGGGACGGCCGGGAGACCAGCCCCAGCATTTT. It is translated as CASSTAGRPGDQPQHF.

The rearrangement uses TRBV7-2 and TRBJ2-7; 14 nucleotides agree with TRBD2. The J segment lost 0 bases and the V segment lost 4 bases, leaving 8 bases of the junction unmatched. The CDR3 covers 18 residues. Germline CDR1 is SGHTA and CDR2 is FQGNSA. CDR3 nucleotides: TGTGCCAGCAGCTACCCGACTAGCGGGAGGGGAAGCTCCTACGAGCAGTACGTC. This sequence encodes CASSYPTSGRGSSYEQYV.

This clone came up a few times. This rearrangement joins TRBV4-1 to TRBJ2-6; 7 bases agree with TRBD1. With 4 bases clipped from V and 0 bases from J, the junction kept 6 bases outside the gene matches. The CDR3 is 17 residues long. The germline CDR1 and CDR2 sequences are MGHRA and YSYEKL. The CDR3 sequence: CASSRGQAYSGANVLTF. DNA of the CDR3: TGCGCCAGCAGCCGCGGACAGGCCTACTCTGGGGCCAACGTCCTGACTTTC.

The V gene is TRBV2, the J gene TRBJ2-2; 8 bases are shared with TRBD2. The CDR3 spans 16 residues. V shed 6 bases, J shed 3 bases, and the junction held 9 bases outside the gene matches. The germline CDR1 and CDR2 sequences are SNHLY and FYNNEI. CDR3 residues: CASRRRGVRDTGELFF. Here the CDR3 DNA reads TGTGCCAGCAGGAGGCGGGGGGTACGTGACACCGGGGAGCTGTTTTTT.